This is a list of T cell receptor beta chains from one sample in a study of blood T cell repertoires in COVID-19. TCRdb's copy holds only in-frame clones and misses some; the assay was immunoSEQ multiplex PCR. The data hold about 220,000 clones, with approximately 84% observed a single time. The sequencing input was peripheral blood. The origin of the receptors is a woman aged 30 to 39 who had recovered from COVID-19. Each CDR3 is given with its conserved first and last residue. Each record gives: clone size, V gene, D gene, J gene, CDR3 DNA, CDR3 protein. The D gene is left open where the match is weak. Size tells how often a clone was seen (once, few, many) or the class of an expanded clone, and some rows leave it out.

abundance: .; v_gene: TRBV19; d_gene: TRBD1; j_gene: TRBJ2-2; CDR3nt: TGTGCCAGTAGTACCTACAGGGGGAGCGGGGAGCTGTTTTTT; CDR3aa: CASSTYRGSGELFF
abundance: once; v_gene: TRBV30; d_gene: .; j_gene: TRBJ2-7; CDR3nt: TGTGCCTGGAGCCCCCAGGGCCAAGGGCAGTACTTC; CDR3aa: CAWSPQGQGQYF
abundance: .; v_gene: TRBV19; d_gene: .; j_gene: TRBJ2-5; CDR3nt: TGTGCCAGTATGGGGAGGAAAAGGGAGACCCAGTACTTC; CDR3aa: CASMGRKRETQYF
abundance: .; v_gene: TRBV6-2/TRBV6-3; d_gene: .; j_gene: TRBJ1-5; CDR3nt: TGTGCCAGCAGCCCCACAGAAGGGGGTATGGCCCAGCATTTT; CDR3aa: CASSPTEGGMAQHF
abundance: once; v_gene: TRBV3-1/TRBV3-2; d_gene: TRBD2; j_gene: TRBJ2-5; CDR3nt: TGTGCCAGCAGCCAAGATGTTAGTGGCGGGGGACGGACTTACTTC; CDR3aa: CASSQDVSGGGRTYF
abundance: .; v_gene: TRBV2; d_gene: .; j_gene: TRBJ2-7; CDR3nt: TGTGCCAGCAGTCGCCGACTAGGCGAGCAGTACTTC; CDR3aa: CASSRRLGEQYF
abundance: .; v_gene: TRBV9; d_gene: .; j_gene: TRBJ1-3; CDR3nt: TGTGCCAGCACCGCAGGGATCTCTGGAAACACCATATATTTT; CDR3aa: CASTAGISGNTIYF
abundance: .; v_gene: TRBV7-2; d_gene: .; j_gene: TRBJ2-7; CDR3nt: TGTGCCAGCAGCTTCCGTGAGGAGAGGTTAATTCGTCCCTACGAGCAGTACTTC; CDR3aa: CASSFREERLIRPYEQYF
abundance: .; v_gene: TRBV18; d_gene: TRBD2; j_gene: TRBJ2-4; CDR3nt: TGTGCCAGCTCACTAGCGGGTTTAGCCAAAAACATTCAGTACTTC; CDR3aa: CASSLAGLAKNIQYF
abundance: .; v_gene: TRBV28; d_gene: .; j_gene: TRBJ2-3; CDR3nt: TGTGCCAGCAGCACTACACGAGATACGCAGTATTTT; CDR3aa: CASSTTRDTQYF
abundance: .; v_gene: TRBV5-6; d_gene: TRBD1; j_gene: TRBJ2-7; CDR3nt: TGTGCCAGCAGCTTGGAGGGGACAGGGGTCCCCTCCTACGAGCAGTACTTC; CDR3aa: CASSLEGTGVPSYEQYF
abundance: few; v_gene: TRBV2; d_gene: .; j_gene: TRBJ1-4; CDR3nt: TGTGCCAGCAGCCCAGGGGCGGACCCTAATGAAAAACTGTTTTTT; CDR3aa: CASSPGADPNEKLFF
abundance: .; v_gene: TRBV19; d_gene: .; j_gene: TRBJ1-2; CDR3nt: TGTGCCAGTAGTATAGGCACAGGGTCAGTCTATGGCTACACCTTC; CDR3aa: CASSIGTGSVYGYTF
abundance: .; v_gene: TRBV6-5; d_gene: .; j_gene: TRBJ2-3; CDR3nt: TGTGCCAGCAGTTATGGGGGGAGGAGTACGCAGTATTTT; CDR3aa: CASSYGGRSTQYF
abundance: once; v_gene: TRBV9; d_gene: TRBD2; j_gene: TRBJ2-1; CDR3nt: TGTGCCAGCAGCACACAACTTTTTACTAGCGGGGTGGCAGATGAGCAGTTCTTC; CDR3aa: CASSTQLFTSGVADEQFF
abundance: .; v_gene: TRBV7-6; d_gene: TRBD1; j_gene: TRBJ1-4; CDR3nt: TGTGCCAGCAGCTTAGGACAGGGGGCGGTTAATGAAAAACTGTTTTTT; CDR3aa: CASSLGQGAVNEKLFF
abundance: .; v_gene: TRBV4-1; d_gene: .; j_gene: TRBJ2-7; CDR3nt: TGCGCCAGCAGCCAAAGGGCGTCCTCGGGGGGCTTGAATGAGCAGTACTTC; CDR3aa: CASSQRASSGGLNEQYF
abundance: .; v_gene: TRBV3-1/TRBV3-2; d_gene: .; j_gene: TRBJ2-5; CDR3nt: TGTGCCAGCAGCCCACCAGGGATGGAAGAGACCCAGTACTTC; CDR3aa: CASSPPGMEETQYF
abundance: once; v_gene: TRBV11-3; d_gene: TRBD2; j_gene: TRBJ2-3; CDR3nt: TGTGCCAGCAGCTTAGTACTAGCGGGGGGCTCAAATACGCAGTATTTT; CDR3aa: CASSLVLAGGSNTQYF
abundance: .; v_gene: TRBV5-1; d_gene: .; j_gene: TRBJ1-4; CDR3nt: TGCGCCAGCAGCTTGGACGGGGGGCGGGTGGAAAAACTGTTTTTT; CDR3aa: CASSLDGGRVEKLFF
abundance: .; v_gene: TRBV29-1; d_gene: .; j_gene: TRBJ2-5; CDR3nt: TGCAGCGTCCACAGGGACCGCGAGACCCAGTACTTC; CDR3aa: CSVHRDRETQYF
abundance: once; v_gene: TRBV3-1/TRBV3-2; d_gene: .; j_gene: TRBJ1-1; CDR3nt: TGTGCCAGCAGCCAAGTTAGGGGTTCCATCGGAGGGCGTTACACTGAAGCTTTCTTT; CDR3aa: CASSQVRGSIGGRYTEAFF
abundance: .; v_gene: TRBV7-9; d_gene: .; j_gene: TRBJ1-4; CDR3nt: TGTGCCAGCAGCTCACTGGGGCAGCTTAATGAAAAACTGTTTTTT; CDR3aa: CASSSLGQLNEKLFF
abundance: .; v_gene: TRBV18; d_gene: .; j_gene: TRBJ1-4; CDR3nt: TGTGCCAGCTCCCCAACAGTAAGAAATGAAAAACTGTTTTTT; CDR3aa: CASSPTVRNEKLFF
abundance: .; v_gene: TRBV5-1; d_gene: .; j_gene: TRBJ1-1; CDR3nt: TGCGCCAGCAGTTTAAACCCGACACCTAACACTGAAGCTTTCTTT; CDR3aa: CASSLNPTPNTEAFF
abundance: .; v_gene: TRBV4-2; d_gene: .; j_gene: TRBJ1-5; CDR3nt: TGTGCCAGCAGCCAAGATCGAACCTCGGGAAGCCAGCATTTT; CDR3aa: CASSQDRTSGSQHF
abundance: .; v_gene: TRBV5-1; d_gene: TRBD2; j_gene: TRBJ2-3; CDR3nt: TGCGCCAGCAGCCGGGGGGGCACAGATACGCAGTATTTT; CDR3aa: CASSRGGTDTQYF
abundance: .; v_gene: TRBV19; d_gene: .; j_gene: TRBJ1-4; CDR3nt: TGTGCCAGGCACGTAGGGGAACGGGTTGAAAAACTGTTTTTT; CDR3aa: CARHVGERVEKLFF
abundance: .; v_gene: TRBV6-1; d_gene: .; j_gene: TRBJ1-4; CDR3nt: TGTGCCAGCAGTGAACCAGGGGCGAACTTAGGAACTAATGAAAAACTGTTTTTT; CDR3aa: CASSEPGANLGTNEKLFF
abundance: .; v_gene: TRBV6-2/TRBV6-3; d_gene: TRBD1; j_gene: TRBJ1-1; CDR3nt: TGTGCCAGCAGTACAGGGGTAGGCACTGAAGCTTTCTTT; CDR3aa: CASSTGVGTEAFF
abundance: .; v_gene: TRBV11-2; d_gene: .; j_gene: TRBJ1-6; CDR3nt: TGTGCCAGCATCCTGTGGGGCTGCAGTTCACCCCTCCACTTT; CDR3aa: CASILWGCSSPLHF
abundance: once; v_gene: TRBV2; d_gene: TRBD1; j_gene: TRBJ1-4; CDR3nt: TGTGCCACCCGGGACAGAGATGAAAAACTGTTTTTT; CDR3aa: CATRDRDEKLFF
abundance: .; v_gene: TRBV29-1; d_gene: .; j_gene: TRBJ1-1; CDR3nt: TGCAGCGTCTTCACCCTTCCCCGGGTTGAAGCTTTCTTT; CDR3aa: CSVFTLPRVEAFF
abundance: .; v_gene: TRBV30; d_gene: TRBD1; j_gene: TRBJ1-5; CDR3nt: TGTGCCTGGAGTGTACCAGGCAGGGGGAATGGGCAGCCCCAGCATTTT; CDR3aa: CAWSVPGRGNGQPQHF
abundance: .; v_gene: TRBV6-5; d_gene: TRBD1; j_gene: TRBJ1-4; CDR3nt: TGTGCCAGCACCACGGACAGGGGAGGTGAAAAACTGTTTTTT; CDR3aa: CASTTDRGGEKLFF
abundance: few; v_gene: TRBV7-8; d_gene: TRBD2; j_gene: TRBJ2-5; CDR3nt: TGTGCCAGCAGCTCGGACACGGGGAGGGAGGAGACCCAGTACTTC; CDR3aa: CASSSDTGREETQYF
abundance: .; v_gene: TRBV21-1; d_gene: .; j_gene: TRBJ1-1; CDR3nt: TGTGCCAGCAGCACCTCGACAGGGGTGCCAGGGAACACTGAAGCTTTCTTT; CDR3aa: CASSTSTGVPGNTEAFF
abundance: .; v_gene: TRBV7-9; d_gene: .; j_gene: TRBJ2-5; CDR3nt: TGTGCCAGCAGCTTATATGGAGGGCTTATACGGTGGCAAGAGACCCAGTACTTC; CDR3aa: CASSLYGGLIRWQETQYF
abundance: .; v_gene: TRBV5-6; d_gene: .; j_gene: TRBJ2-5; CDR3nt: TGTGCCAGCAGCTTGTTCGAGCAACAGACCCAGTACTTC; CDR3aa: CASSLFEQQTQYF
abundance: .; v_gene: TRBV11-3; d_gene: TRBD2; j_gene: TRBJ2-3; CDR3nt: TGTGCCAGCAGCAAGGGACTAGCGGGGGGCACAGATACGCAGTATTTT; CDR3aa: CASSKGLAGGTDTQYF
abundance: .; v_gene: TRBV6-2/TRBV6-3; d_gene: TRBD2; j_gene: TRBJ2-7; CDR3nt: TGTGCCAGCAGCCACCTAGCGGGGGGGCCTGACGAGCAGTACTTC; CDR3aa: CASSHLAGGPDEQYF
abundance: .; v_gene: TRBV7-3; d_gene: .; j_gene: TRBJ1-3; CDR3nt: TGTGCCAGCAGCTTAACGGGGGCAGGGGCCTCTGGAAACACCATATATTTT; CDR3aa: CASSLTGAGASGNTIYF
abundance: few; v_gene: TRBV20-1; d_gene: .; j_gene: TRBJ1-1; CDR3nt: TGCAGTGCTAGTGGAACCAGGGTCATGAACACTGAAGCTTTCTTT; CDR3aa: CSASGTRVMNTEAFF
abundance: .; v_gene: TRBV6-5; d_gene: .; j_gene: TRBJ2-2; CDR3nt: TGTGCCAGCAGTTACTCGGACAGTGGCACCGGGGAGCTGTTTTTT; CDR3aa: CASSYSDSGTGELFF
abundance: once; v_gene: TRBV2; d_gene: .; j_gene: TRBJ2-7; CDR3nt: TGTGCCAGCAGGACGGACACGAAGAGGAACGAGCAGTACTTC; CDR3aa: CASRTDTKRNEQYF
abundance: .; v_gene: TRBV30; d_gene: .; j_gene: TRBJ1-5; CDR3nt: TGTGCCTGGAGTGACCAGACTAATCAGCCCCAGCATTTT; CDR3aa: CAWSDQTNQPQHF
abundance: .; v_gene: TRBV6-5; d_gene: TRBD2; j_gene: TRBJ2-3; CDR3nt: TGTGCCAGCAGCAATGGCTGGGAGGGCTCAGATACGCAGTATTTT; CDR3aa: CASSNGWEGSDTQYF
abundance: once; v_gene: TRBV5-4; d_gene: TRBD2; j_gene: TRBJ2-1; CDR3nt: TGTGCCAGCAGCCGCGGAGGCGGGGGGGCAAATGAGCAGTTCTTC; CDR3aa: CASSRGGGGANEQFF
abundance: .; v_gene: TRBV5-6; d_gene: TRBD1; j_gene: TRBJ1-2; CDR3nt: TGTGCCAGCAGCCCCGACAGGGGAGCTAACTATGGCTACACCTTC; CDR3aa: CASSPDRGANYGYTF
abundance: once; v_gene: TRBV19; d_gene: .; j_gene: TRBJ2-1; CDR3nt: TGTGCCAGTAGTATCTCCGGTTACAATGAGCAGTTCTTC; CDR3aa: CASSISGYNEQFF
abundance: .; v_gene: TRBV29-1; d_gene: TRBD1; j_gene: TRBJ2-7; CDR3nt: TGCAGCGTTGGACAGGGGGGGTACGAGCAGTACTTC; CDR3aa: CSVGQGGYEQYF
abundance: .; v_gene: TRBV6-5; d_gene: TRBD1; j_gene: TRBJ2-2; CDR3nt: TGTGCCAGCAAGGGACAGGGCCAGAACACCGGGGAGCTGTTTTTT; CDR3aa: CASKGQGQNTGELFF
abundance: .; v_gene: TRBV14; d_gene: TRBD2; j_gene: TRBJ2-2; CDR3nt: TGTGCCAGCAGCCGGGACGCGGGGGTCGCCGGGGAGCTGTTTTTT; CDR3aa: CASSRDAGVAGELFF
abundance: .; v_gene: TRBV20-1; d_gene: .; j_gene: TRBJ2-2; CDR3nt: TGCAGTGCTAGTCTTCTTGGGCATGAACCCGGGGAGCTGTTTTTT; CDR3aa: CSASLLGHEPGELFF
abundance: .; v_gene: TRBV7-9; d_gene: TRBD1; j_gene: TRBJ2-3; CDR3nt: TGTGCCAGCAGCTTAGTCACAGGGGGCTTGGATACGCAGTATTTT; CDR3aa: CASSLVTGGLDTQYF
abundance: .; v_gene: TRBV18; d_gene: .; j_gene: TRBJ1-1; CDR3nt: TGTGCCAGCTCACCAAAGTTCGGGGGGACTGAAGCTTTCTTT; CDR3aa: CASSPKFGGTEAFF